This T cell receptor beta chain came from a study of blood T cell repertoires in COVID-19. Here immunoSEQ multiplex PCR was the method, and the copy in TCRdb shows in-frame clones only, minus some. The sample holds under 300,000 clones, approximately 82% seen once. CDR3 size: 15 residues. Trimming cost V 4 bases and J 8 bases; bases outside gene matches: 9. The V gene's germline CDR1 is LGHDT and CDR2 YNNKEL (reference sequence). V and J are TRBV3-1 (or the pseudogene TRBV3-2) and TRBJ1-4; 8 nucleotides line up with TRBD1. The sequence came from a woman aged 80 or over with active or convalescent COVID-19. Specimen: peripheral blood. CDR3: CASSLTGGVGEKLFF. CDR3 sequence (DNA): TGTGCCAGCAGCCTCACAGGGGGAGTTGGCGAAAAACTGTTTTTT.